Listed below are T cell receptor beta chains from one sample, sequenced in a study of shared clonotypes between healthy human individuals. TCRdb's table, derived via immunoSEQ multiplex PCR, lists solely in-frame clones and lacks some. Of hundreds of thousands of clones listed, less than 97% were seen once; the top ten hold roughly 0.1%. Sample: naive CD8+ T cells sorted from blood. These receptors were taken from a woman between 25 and 40 years old in good health. The CDR3 runs from the conserved cysteine through the conserved F or W. D genes are given only for firm matches. Clone sizes are given selectively: once, few, many, or a class where the clone is expanded.

D gene	clone size	J gene	V gene	CDR3 DNA	CDR3 protein
NA	NA	TRBJ2-7	TRBV5-4	TGTGCCAGCAGCTCTCTCTACGAGCAGTACTTC	CASSSLYEQYF
NA	NA	TRBJ1-4	TRBV9	TGTGCCAGCAGGGGGCCGGCTGATGAAAAACTGTTTTTT	CASRGPADEKLFF
NA	few	TRBJ1-2	TRBV11-2	TGTGCCAGCAGCTTAGGGTTAGGGAGCTACACCTTC	CASSLGLGSYTF
TRBD2	NA	TRBJ2-3	TRBV15	TGTGCCACCAGCAGAGAGGGACTAGTCGCAGATACGCAGTATTTT	CATSREGLVADTQYF
NA	NA	TRBJ2-1	TRBV29-1	TGCAGCGTTGATAGGCGAAATGAGCAGTTCTTC	CSVDRRNEQFF
NA	NA	TRBJ2-1	TRBV7-6	TGTGCCAGCAGTCTACTGGCCAATGGGCAGTTCTTC	CASSLLANGQFF
TRBD2	once	TRBJ2-1	TRBV19	TGTGCCAGTAGTATGACAACAAGCGGGAGCCAGAATGAGCAGTTCTTC	CASSMTTSGSQNEQFF
NA	NA	TRBJ2-1	TRBV27	TGTGCCAGCAGCTTTTCAGGGTCGGGGAGTGAGCAGTTCTTC	CASSFSGSGSEQFF
NA	NA	TRBJ2-1	TRBV14	TGTGCCAGCAGCCTTTCACCCAGCTCCTACAATGAGCAGTTCTTC	CASSLSPSSYNEQFF
NA	NA	TRBJ2-7	TRBV28	TGTGCCAGCAGTTTTACAGGAAGTACCTACGAGCAGTACTTC	CASSFTGSTYEQYF
NA	NA	TRBJ2-2	TRBV10-2	TGCGCCAGCAGTGAGGGAGAAGGGTACACCGGGGAGCTGTTTTTT	CASSEGEGYTGELFF
NA	NA	TRBJ2-5	TRBV28	TGTGCCAGCAGTTCTTTAGCTGGGGAGACCCAGTACTTC	CASSSLAGETQYF
NA	NA	TRBJ2-5	TRBV5-8	TGTGCCAGCAGCCGGGGAGACCAAGAGACCCAGTACTTC	CASSRGDQETQYF
TRBD2	once	TRBJ2-2	TRBV28	TGTGCCAGCAGTTTGCCCCGCGGGAGGGGGAACACCGGGGAGCTGTTTTTT	CASSLPRGRGNTGELFF
NA	NA	TRBJ1-1	TRBV5-1	TGCGCCAGCAGCTTGGGAGGGGAAACTGAAGCTTTCTTT	CASSLGGETEAFF
TRBD2	NA	TRBJ2-3	TRBV14	TGTGCCAGCAGCCCCGTAGCGGGAGTCGCAGATACGCAGTATTTT	CASSPVAGVADTQYF
NA	once	TRBJ2-7	TRBV5-4	TGTGCCAGCAGCTTGGAGTCAGGGAACGAGCAGTACTTC	CASSLESGNEQYF
NA	NA	TRBJ2-7	TRBV7-9	TGTGCCAGCAGCTTACCAGCCTCCTACGAGCAGTACTTC	CASSLPASYEQYF
TRBD1	NA	TRBJ1-4	TRBV11-2	TGTGCCAGCAGCGGGTACAGGGGGGCTAATGAAAAACTGTTTTTT	CASSGYRGANEKLFF
NA	NA	TRBJ2-3	TRBV12-5	TGTGCTAGTGGTTTTTGGGGTGGGAGCACAGATACGCAGTATTTT	CASGFWGGSTDTQYF
TRBD1	NA	TRBJ1-2	TRBV7-9	TGTGCCAGCAGCAAAGGACAGGAGAACTATGGCTACACCTTC	CASSKGQENYGYTF
NA	NA	TRBJ2-5	TRBV27	TGTGCCAGCAGCGACCGGGACATCGGAGAGACCCAGTACTTC	CASSDRDIGETQYF
NA	NA	TRBJ1-3	TRBV4-1	TGCGCCAGCAGCCAAGACGGGGGACCCAGGATGGGAAACACCATATATTTT	CASSQDGGPRMGNTIYF
NA	NA	TRBJ2-6	TRBV5-6	TGTGCCAGCAGCCTATGGTTTTCTGGGGCCAACGTCCTGACTTTC	CASSLWFSGANVLTF
TRBD2	NA	TRBJ2-1	TRBV5-8	TGTGCCAGCAGCTTGGGAGCGGGAGTTGCGAATGAGCAGTTCTTC	CASSLGAGVANEQFF